One sample yielded the 28 T cell receptor beta chains listed below, sequenced in a study of blood T cell repertoires in COVID-19. Profiling relied on immunoSEQ multiplex PCR, and the TCRdb table lists in-frame clones only, not all of them. The sample records about 68,000 clones, 75% to 95% being singletons. The sample taken for sequencing was peripheral blood. All receptors derive from a human donor in a cohort sampled during active COVID-19.

The chain combines TRBV3-1 (or the pseudogene TRBV3-2) with TRBJ2-3, with 10 bases aligning to TRBD2. Trimming took 1 base from V and 4 from J; bases not matched to a gene: 8. The CDR3 is made up of 17 amino acids. Germline loops: CDR1 LGHDT, CDR2 YNNKEL (reference sequence). The CDR3 sequence: CASSQVPAGGPADTQYF. In nucleotides, the CDR3 is TGTGCCAGCAGCCAAGTCCCAGCGGGGGGGCCAGCAGATACGCAGTATTTT.

This clone has just a few counts. V usage is TRBV6-5 and J usage is TRBJ2-1, with 8 bases lining up with TRBD2. Germline loops: CDR1 MNHEY, CDR2 SVGAGI. Trimming took 6 bases from V and 9 from J; bases not matched to a gene: 13. This CDR3 is built from 15 residues. CDR3 sequence reads: CASSPLSGGLGEQFF. In nucleotides, the CDR3 is TGTGCCAGCAGCCCCCTGAGCGGGGGCCTAGGTGAGCAGTTCTTC.

The CDR3 bases are TGTGCCAGCAGTGACGTTAGCAATCAGCCCCAGCATTTT. Translating it yields CASSDVSNQPQHF. The chain is built from TRBV2 and TRBJ1-5, with D unresolved. Germline CDR1 reads SNHLY; CDR2 reads FYNNEI. This CDR3 is built from 13 residues. Trimming shortened V by 3 bases and J by 0 bases, and 3 bases separated the two germline ends.

The chain uses TRBV18 and TRBJ2-2; 12 positions match TRBD2. The CDR3 extends over 16 amino acids. Per the germline V gene, CDR1 is KGHSH and CDR2 is LQKENI. Trimming took 6 bases from V and 6 from J; bases not matched to a gene: 8. In nucleotides, the CDR3 is TGTGCCAGCTCCCTGATGACTAGCGGGGGCTCCGGGGAGCTGTTTTTT. Protein product: CASSLMTSGGSGELFF.

This clone was detected once. The chain links TRBV9 to TRBJ2-3, with D perhaps matching TRBD1 (6 bases). The CDR3 spans 13 residues. V lost 3 bases and J lost 2, with 7 bases in between. In germline, CDR1 is SGDLS, CDR2 YYNGEE. CDR3 nucleotide sequence: TGTGCCAGCAGCGGGGGGCCCACAGATACGCAGTATTTT. Its translation is CASSGGPTDTQYF. Full variable domain (rest looked up from reference TRBV9 and TRBJ2-3): DSGVTQTPKHLITATGQRVTLRCSPRSGDLSVYWYQQSLDQGLQFLIQYYNGEERAKGNILERFSAQQFPDLHSELNLSSLELGDSALYFCASSGGPTDTQYFGPGTRLTVL.

The count of this clone is one. The rearrangement links TRBV14 to TRBJ2-3; 13 nucleotides match TRBD2. The CDR3 is 16 amino acids. Germline V gene data show CDR1 as SGHDN and CDR2 as FVKESK. V lost 8 bases to trimming and J lost 2 bases; unmatched junction nucleotides: 7. The chain's CDR3 is CASAKTSGGNTDTQYF. CDR3 sequence (DNA): TGTGCCAGCGCTAAGACTAGCGGGGGGAACACAGATACGCAGTATTTT.

The V and J genes are TRBV30 and TRBJ2-5, with 9 bases matching TRBD2. The J segment lost 5 bases and the V segment lost 2 bases, leaving 9 bases of the junction unmatched. The CDR3 is 15 amino acids. Germline CDR1 GTSNPN, CDR2 SVGIG (reference sequence). In nucleotides, the CDR3 is TGTGCCTGGAGTCCCGCTAGCGGGATTCACGAGACCCAGTACTTC. Translated: CAWSPASGIHETQYF.

A single count supports this clone. This sequence joins TRBV7-2 and TRBJ2-3; perhaps TRBD1 as D (5 bases). CDR1 and CDR2 (germline): SGHTA, FQGNSA. The CDR3 is made up of 14 amino acids. The V gene lost 2 bases and the J gene lost 4 bases, with 10 bases spanning the gap. The CDR3 DNA follows: TGTGCCAGCAGCTTATCCTTAGGGGCAGATACGCAGTATTTT. Its protein product is CASSLSLGADTQYF.

The genes are TRBV20-1 and TRBJ2-7; D is undetermined. V lost 3 bases, J lost 2 bases, and 5 bases lay in between. The CDR3 consists of 11 residues. The germline gives CDR1 DFQATT, CDR2 SNEGSKA (reference sequence). CDR3 residues: CSARTAYEQYF. The CDR3 bases are TGCAGTGCTAGGACTGCCTACGAGCAGTACTTC.

J is TRBJ2-1 and V is TRBV6-5; TRBD2 matches 9 bases. CDR1 and CDR2 (germline): MNHEY, SVGAGI. This CDR3 has 15 amino acids. The V and J ends lost 6 bases and 3 bases, in that order; junction bases with no gene match: 6. The CDR3, as DNA: TGTGCCAGCAGCAAGACTAGCGGAGGCTACAATGAGCAGTTCTTC. Its translation: CASSKTSGGYNEQFF.

The chain carries TRBV5-1 and TRBJ1-3; TRBD1 is a possible D gene (5 bases). The V gene's germline CDR1 is SGHRS and CDR2 YFSETQ. V was shortened by 3 bases and J by 0 bases, with 10 bases between the two germline ends. This CDR3 has 15 amino acids. CDR3 sequence: CASSSGETSGNTIYF. The CDR3 DNA is TGCGCCAGCAGCTCGGGGGAGACCTCTGGAAACACCATATATTTT.

The V call is TRBV11-3, the J call TRBJ2-1; 9 nucleotides align to TRBD1. V gave up 1 base and J gave up 6 bases; unmatched junction bases: 4. The CDR3 contains 15 residues. Germline CDR1 reads SGHNT; CDR2 reads YENEEA. CDR3: CASSLGGQGFNEQFF. CDR3 sequence (DNA): TGTGCCAGCAGCTTAGGTGGACAGGGGTTCAATGAGCAGTTCTTC.

The V gene is TRBV6-6, the J gene TRBJ2-7; 9 nucleotides agree with TRBD2. Germline loops: CDR1 MNHNY, CDR2 SVGAGI (reference sequence). Trimming cost V 6 bases and J 3 bases; bases outside gene matches: 6. This CDR3 region has 14 residues. CDR3 amino acids: CASRGAGGDYEQYF. CDR3 DNA sequence: TGTGCCAGCAGGGGTGCGGGGGGGGACTACGAGCAGTACTTC.

This chain connects TRBV9 to TRBJ2-3, with 7 bases fitting TRBD2. The junction had 7 bases not matched to a gene; V was cut back by 4 bases and J by 2 bases. The germline CDR1 and CDR2 sequences are SGDLS and YYNGEE. The CDR3 extends over 15 amino acids. The CDR3, as DNA: TGTGCCAGCAGCCCACGGACTAGTACCACAGATACGCAGTATTTT. This encodes CASSPRTSTTDTQYF.

This chain uses TRBV10-3 with TRBJ2-3; a possible D gene is TRBD1 (7 bases). V was clipped by 3 bases and J by 4 bases, with 11 bases between them. Germline V lookup: CDR1 ENHRY, CDR2 SYGVKD. The CDR3 consists of 14 residues. The CDR3, as DNA: TGTGCCATCAGTGACAGGGGGGCGGCAGATACGCAGTATTTT. It encodes CAISDRGAADTQYF.

V usage is TRBV15 and J usage is TRBJ1-1; D is ambiguous. With 0 bases removed from V and 1 base from J, the gap between germline ends came to 9 bases. Per the germline V gene, CDR1 is LNHNV and CDR2 is YYDKDF (reference sequence). This CDR3 has 15 residues. The CDR3 loop reads CATSRDIAENTEAFF. The CDR3 DNA sequence: TGTGCCACCAGCAGAGATATAGCGGAGAACACTGAAGCTTTCTTT.

J is TRBJ2-7 and V is TRBV9; D uncertain. CDR3 size: 14 residues. V lost 3 bases and J lost 0, with 10 bases in between. The V gene's germline CDR1 is SGDLS and CDR2 YYNGEE. The CDR3 DNA sequence: TGTGCCAGCAGCGCTTTCGAGCACTCCTACGAGCAGTACTTC. Encoded protein: CASSAFEHSYEQYF.

The rearrangement links TRBV25-1 to TRBJ2-7, with TRBD1 identical over 9 bases. The V gene's germline CDR1 is MGHDK and CDR2 SYGVNS. The CDR3 length is 13 residues. Trimming cost V 5 bases and J 3 bases; bases outside gene matches: 2. CDR3 sequence: CASSRTGVYEQYF. CDR3 DNA sequence: TGTGCCAGCAGTAGGACAGGGGTCTACGAGCAGTACTTC.

The J gene is TRBJ2-2, the V gene TRBV11-3; D gene uncertain. Germline CDR1 SGHNT, CDR2 YENEEA. The CDR3 runs to 16 residues. V lost 1 base, J lost 5 bases, and 14 bases lay in between. In DNA form, the CDR3 reads TGTGCCAGCAGCTTAGTGGCAGGTCTGAGTACCGGGGAGCTGTTTTTT. It specifies CASSLVAGLSTGELFF.

This chain uses TRBV7-9 with TRBJ2-3; TRBD2 agrees at 16 bases. The CDR3 contains 19 residues. The V gene's germline CDR1 is SEHNR and CDR2 FQNEAQ (reference sequence). V was clipped by 0 bases and J by 3 bases; unmatched bases: 6. Here the CDR3 reads CASSLASGLAGGPTDTQYF. The DNA of the CDR3 is TGTGCCAGCAGCTTAGCTTCGGGACTAGCGGGGGGGCCGACAGATACGCAGTATTTT.

The J gene is TRBJ2-5, the V gene TRBV3-1 (or the pseudogene TRBV3-2); possible D gene TRBD2, 5 bases. Germline V gene sequence: CDR1 LGHDT, CDR2 YNNKEL (reference sequence). This CDR3 is 15 amino acids long. V was shortened by 4 bases and J by 5 bases, with 17 bases between the two germline ends. The DNA for the CDR3 is TGTGCCAGCAGCCTAAAGGTACTGCAGCGGGAGACCCAGTACTTC. Encoded protein: CASSLKVLQRETQYF.

This clone was picked up a small number of times. The chain combines TRBV6-6 with TRBJ2-2; tentative D call: TRBD1 (6 bases). The CDR3 is 16 residues long. CDR1 is MNHNY and CDR2 is SVGAGI in the germline V gene (reference sequence). V shed 8 bases and J shed 2 bases, with 18 bases lying between them. In DNA form, the CDR3 reads TGTGCCAGCCACCGGGACAAGACGGACAACACCGGGGAGCTGTTTTTT. This encodes CASHRDKTDNTGELFF.

The gene calls are TRBV7-8 and TRBJ2-7, with D maybe TRBD2 (6 bases). CDR1 SGHVS and CDR2 FQNEAQ come from the germline V gene. The CDR3 runs 12 residues. Trimming took 2 bases from V and 6 from J, leaving 8 bases between them. CDR3 sequence: CASSLLRGEQYF. Here the CDR3 DNA reads TGTGCCAGCAGCTTATTGCGGGGCGAGCAGTACTTC.

This rearrangement joins TRBV18 to TRBJ2-2; TRBD1 agrees at 8 bases. The CDR3 runs to 15 residues. Unmatched junction bases numbered 5, after V lost 2 bases and J lost 6 bases. Germline CDR1 reads KGHSH; CDR2 reads LQKENI. CDR3 nucleotides: TGTGCCAGCTCACCAATCACAGGGGGGTCCGGGGAGCTGTTTTTT. This encodes CASSPITGGSGELFF.

The rearrangement joins TRBV3-1 (or the pseudogene TRBV3-2) to TRBJ2-1, with TRBD2 identical over 7 bases. The CDR3 sequence is 16 residues long. Per germline, CDR1 LGHDT and CDR2 YNNKEL (reference sequence). The ends lost 1 base at V and 1 base at J; junction bases unmatched: 4. CDR3 sequence (DNA): TGTGCCAGCAGCCAAGCTAGCGGCCCTTCCTACAATGAGCAGTTCTTC. The encoded protein is CASSQASGPSYNEQFF.

This clone was detected only once. V and J are TRBV10-3 and TRBJ1-2; tentatively, D is TRBD1 (5 bases). The CDR3 has 13 amino acids. The germline gives CDR1 ENHRY, CDR2 SYGVKD. V gave up 6 bases and J gave up 1 base, with 9 bases separating them. CDR3 in DNA: TGTGCCATCAGCCCCGACAGTAACTATGGCTACACCTTC. Amino acids: CAISPDSNYGYTF.

J is TRBJ1-2 and V is TRBV7-8; the D gene is possibly TRBD1 (5 bases). V was pared by 1 base and J by 0 bases, with 12 bases between. CDR1 is SGHVS and CDR2 is FQNEAQ in the germline V gene. The CDR3 length is 16 residues. This CDR3 is CASSLDGGAANYGYTF. The CDR3 nucleotides read TGTGCCAGCAGCTTAGACGGTGGGGCCGCTAACTATGGCTACACCTTC.

The chain has TRBV7-9 and TRBJ1-1; D may be TRBD1 (5 bases). This CDR3 is built from 13 residues. The V gene lost 2 bases and the J gene lost 5 bases, with 9 bases spanning the gap. Germline-derived CDR1 and CDR2 are SEHNR and FQNEAQ (reference sequence). CDR3 DNA sequence: TGTGCCAGCAGCTTATCGGGGGGGACTGAAGCTTTCTTT. This codes for CASSLSGGTEAFF.